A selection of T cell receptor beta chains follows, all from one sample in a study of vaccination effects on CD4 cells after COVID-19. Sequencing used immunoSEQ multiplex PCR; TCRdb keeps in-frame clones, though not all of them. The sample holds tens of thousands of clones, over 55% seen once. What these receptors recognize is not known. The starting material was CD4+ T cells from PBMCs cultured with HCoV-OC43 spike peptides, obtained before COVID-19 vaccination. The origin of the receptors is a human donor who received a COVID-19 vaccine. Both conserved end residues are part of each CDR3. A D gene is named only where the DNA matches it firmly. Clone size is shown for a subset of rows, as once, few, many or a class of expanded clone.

CASSPRLAGSNEQFF	TGTGCCAGCTCACCACGACTAGCGGGGTCCAATGAGCAGTTCTTC	once	TRBJ2-1	TRBV18	TRBD2
CASTRTGGVSGYTF	TGTGCCAGCACTCGGACAGGGGGCGTGAGTGGCTACACCTTC	-	TRBJ1-2	TRBV6-5	TRBD1
CASSVRGGTGVNEQFF	TGTGCCAGCAGCGTAAGAGGTGGGACAGGGGTGAATGAGCAGTTCTTC	-	TRBJ2-1	TRBV11-2	TRBD1
CASSGEGRPVRYNEQFF	TGTGCCAGCAGCGGGGAGGGAAGACCTGTCCGCTACAATGAGCAGTTCTTC	-	TRBJ2-1	TRBV5-5	TRBD2
CASSSPLFMNTEAFF	TGTGCCAGCAGCTCCCCCCTATTCATGAACACTGAAGCTTTCTTT	once	TRBJ1-1	TRBV28	-
CASSFGMGQGNQPQHF	TGTGCCAGCAGCTTTGGGATGGGGCAGGGAAATCAGCCCCAGCATTTT	-	TRBJ1-5	TRBV7-2	-
CASSQGLQETQYF	TGTGCCAGCAGCCAGGGACTTCAAGAGACCCAGTACTTC	few	TRBJ2-5	TRBV11-1	-
CATSRGGEQYF	TGCGCCACTTCAAGGGGGGGTGAGCAGTACTTC	-	TRBJ2-7	TRBV10-1	-
CASSQDSTTLTTKNIQYF	TGTGCCAGCAGCCAAGATAGCACTACGTTAACAACCAAAAACATTCAGTACTTC	-	TRBJ2-4	TRBV3-1/TRBV3-2	-
CASSLGGHNSLGTDTQYF	TGCGCCAGCAGCTTGGGGGGACACAACTCCCTAGGCACAGATACGCAGTATTTT	-	TRBJ2-3	TRBV5-1	-
CASSTGLETQYF	TGTGCCAGCTCGACAGGGCTGGAGACCCAGTACTTC	few	TRBJ2-5	TRBV3-1/TRBV3-2	TRBD1
CASSQSSNSPLHF	TGTGCCAGCAGCCAGAGCAGTAATTCACCCCTCCACTTT	few	TRBJ1-6	TRBV3-1/TRBV3-2	-
CASSQDFRGPYNEQFF	TGTGCCAGCAGCCAAGATTTCAGGGGGCCCTACAATGAGCAGTTCTTC	-	TRBJ2-1	TRBV3-1/TRBV3-2	TRBD1
CASSPPSGSSYNEQFF	TGTGCCAGCTCACCGCCGAGCGGGAGTAGCTACAATGAGCAGTTCTTC	-	TRBJ2-1	TRBV18	TRBD2
CASSLGSEPETQYF	TGCGCCAGCAGCTTGGGGTCGGAGCCAGAGACCCAGTACTTC	few	TRBJ2-5	TRBV5-1	-
CSVEKHGLGGKETQYF	TGCAGCGTTGAAAAACATGGGCTTGGGGGAAAAGAGACCCAGTACTTC	-	TRBJ2-5	TRBV29-1	-
CAIRGQPNTEAFF	TGTGCCATCAGAGGACAGCCGAACACTGAAGCTTTCTTT	-	TRBJ1-1	TRBV10-3	-
CASSHDRFRTGELFF	TGTGCCAGCAGCCACGACAGGTTCCGAACCGGGGAGCTGTTTTTT	-	TRBJ2-2	TRBV7-9	-
CASSSPRLLGMAYGYTF	TGTGCCAGCAGCTCCCCGCGACTTTTAGGGATGGCCTATGGCTACACCTTC	-	TRBJ1-2	TRBV11-2	-
CAGALSSYNSPLHF	TGTGCCGGAGCCCTAAGCTCCTATAATTCACCCCTCCACTTT	-	TRBJ1-6	TRBV6-5	-
CASSQDRGLAGGQFDEQYF	TGTGCCAGCAGCCAGGATAGGGGACTAGCGGGGGGGCAGTTCGACGAGCAGTACTTC	once	TRBJ2-7	TRBV4-2	TRBD2
CASSFGGWGEKLFF	TGTGCCAGCAGCTTCGGGGGGTGGGGTGAAAAACTGTTTTTT	once	TRBJ1-4	TRBV5-5	-
CASSYSGGPGRQPQHF	TGTGCCAGCAGTTACTCGGGGGGCCCGGGACGCCAGCCCCAGCATTTT	-	TRBJ1-5	TRBV6-5	-
CASSLSYSFGTEAFF	TGTGCCAGCAGTTTATCTTACAGTTTTGGCACTGAAGCTTTCTTT	-	TRBJ1-1	TRBV27	-
CASSNAGGRSDTQYF	TGTGCCAGCAGTAATGCAGGGGGGCGTTCGGATACGCAGTATTTT	few	TRBJ2-3	TRBV5-6	-
CASRLVSWQKLITDTQYF	TGTGCAAGTCGCTTAGTAAGTTGGCAAAAGCTAATCACAGATACGCAGTATTTT	-	TRBJ2-3	TRBV12-2	-
CASSRDRAYGYTF	TGTGCCAGCAGTAGGGACAGAGCATATGGCTACACCTTC	-	TRBJ1-2	TRBV25-1	TRBD1
CATSDPLPQGSHNEQFF	TGTGCCACCAGTGACCCGCTCCCGCAGGGGTCACACAATGAGCAGTTCTTC	-	TRBJ2-1	TRBV24-1	-
CASSFGGQGAAFF	TGTGCCAGCAGTTTTGGGGGACAGGGGGCGGCTTTCTTT	-	TRBJ1-1	TRBV12-3/TRBV12-4	TRBD1
CASSLGLSAKNIQYF	TGTGCCAGCAGTCTGGGTCTGTCAGCCAAAAACATTCAGTACTTC	-	TRBJ2-4	TRBV7-8	-
CASSEKGTGISAGELFF	TGTGCCAGCAGTGAAAAGGGGACAGGGATTAGTGCCGGGGAGCTGTTTTTT	-	TRBJ2-2	TRBV6-1	TRBD1
CASSLTVATSTREQYF	TGCGCCAGCAGCTTGACCGTTGCCACTAGTACGCGCGAGCAGTACTTC	-	TRBJ2-7	TRBV5-1	-
CASSEAAQFRVGAFF	TGTGCCAGCAGTGAAGCGGCACAGTTTAGGGTTGGGGCTTTCTTT	-	TRBJ1-1	TRBV6-1	-
CASSYYRYTGELFF	TGTGCCAGCAGTTACTACAGATACACCGGGGAGCTGTTTTTT	few	TRBJ2-2	TRBV6-8	-
CASSRRTGDYEQYF	TGTGCCAGTAGCCGGAGGACGGGGGACTACGAGCAGTACTTC	-	TRBJ2-7	TRBV19	-
CASSYNKGQFF	TGTGCCAGCAGCTATAACAAGGGGCAGTTCTTC	-	TRBJ2-1	TRBV7-8	-
CASSSRGAFEAFF	TGTGCCAGCAGTTCAAGGGGGGCATTTGAAGCTTTCTTT	-	TRBJ1-1	TRBV27	-
CASSLEVDGGYGYTF	TGTGCCAGCAGCTTAGAGGTGGACGGGGGGTATGGCTACACCTTC	few	TRBJ1-2	TRBV7-9	-
CASSQHGGQGAYEQYF	TGTGCCAGCAGCCAGCACGGGGGACAGGGTGCCTACGAGCAGTACTTC	-	TRBJ2-7	TRBV7-9	TRBD1
CASSKLARGGTDTQYF	TGTGCCAGCAGCAAACTAGCGAGAGGGGGCACAGATACGCAGTATTTT	once	TRBJ2-3	TRBV7-9	TRBD2